Each of the 5 T cell receptor beta chains below was sequenced from the same sample in a study of glioma-infiltrating T cells. Amplification of TCR alpha and beta CDR3 regions from RNA used iRepertoire nested multiplex PCR. TCRdb redid the calling of the multiplex PCR reads with MiXCR, one entry per CDR3 protein. The sample holds about 140,000 distinct CDR3 sequences; 39% are singletons and the top ten take around 18%. The sample was glioma tissue, nonneoplastic brain tissue, or PBMCs (not recorded which). The receptors come from a human donor with low-grade glioma or glioblastoma, undergoing nonglioma brain surgery, or in good health (not recorded which).

The rearrangement joins TRBV15 to TRBJ1-1, with 9 bases lining up with TRBD1. CDR1 is LNHNV, CDR2 YYDKDF, per germline (reference sequence). After removal of 0 bases from V and 4 bases from J, the junction contained 15 bases not matched to a gene. The CDR3 consists of 19 residues. CDR3 bases: TGTGCCACCAGCAGAGATAACGACAGGGGGTGGTTTAGGATCACTGAAGCTTTCTTT. Its translation: CATSRDNDRGWFRITEAFF.

V and J are TRBV20-1 and TRBJ2-6; no definite D call. V was shortened by 5 bases and J by 2 bases, with 7 bases between the two germline ends. Germline loops: CDR1 DFQATT, CDR2 SNEGSKA (reference sequence). The CDR3 consists of 13 residues. The CDR3 protein is CSAEDPGANVLTF. The CDR3 DNA reads as TGCAGTGCTGAGGACCCTGGGGCCAACGTCCTGACTTTC.

The chain couples TRBV11-2 to TRBJ2-2, with 9 bases identical to TRBD2. The CDR3 totals 17 residues. Trimming removed 1 base from V and 6 bases from J; junction bases left unmatched: 9. CDR1 and CDR2 (germline): SGHAT, FQNNGV. The CDR3 DNA reads TGTGCCAGCAGCTTAGCCAACGCGGGGGGGCAGGCCGGGGAGCTGTTTTTT. This encodes CASSLANAGGQAGELFF.

In the case of this clonotype: Germline is not matched at one junction end, which may reflect a read error. V is TRBV6-2 or TRBV6-3 and J is TRBJ1-5, with TRBD1 matching 9 bases. The CDR3 spans 15 residues. The germline CDR1 and CDR2 sequences are MNHEY and SVGEGT. The CDR3 DNA reads TGTGCCAGCAGTCCCCAACCCAACACAGGGGGCTTGGTGTATTTT. Translation gives CASSPQPNTGGLVYF.

The rearrangement links TRBV10-3 to TRBJ1-2, with D unresolved. CDR1 is ENHRY and CDR2 is SYGVKD in the germline V gene. This CDR3 region has 12 residues. Trimming removed 9 bases at V and 4 bases at J, with 12 bases between. Written as DNA, the CDR3 is TGTGCCATGACACCTAACGGCTATGGCTACACCTTC. The encoded protein is CAMTPNGYGYTF.